This TCR beta chain was identified during a study of cytomegalovirus exposure and HLA in healthy donors. Germline V gene data show CDR1 as SGHTA and CDR2 as FQGTGA. CDR3 length: 13 residues. The germline V and J ends were trimmed by 4 bases and 5 bases, with 8 bases remaining between them. Whole-study findings and limits: An apparent linkage of common viral pathogens to several of the most significant clusters emerged in a later analysis.

Regarding this clone: Its specificity is unknown.

Vbeta (60) and Jbeta (13) primers were used in the PCR. The repertoire was sequenced with immunoSEQ multiplex PCR; TCRdb's copy has only in-frame clones and lacks some. The sample consists of about 130,000 clones, 70% to 80% of them appearing once. The receptor comes from a human donor in good health. The rearrangement links TRBV7-3 to TRBJ2-2; tentatively, D is TRBD2 (5 bases). Material: PBMCs. In DNA form, the CDR3 reads TGTGCCAGCAGCTCGACTACGACCGGGGAGCTGTTTTTT. It codes for CASSSTTTGELFF.